This passage covers 10 T cell receptor beta chains from one sample sequenced in a study of vaccination effects on CD4 cells after COVID-19. Which antigens these TCRs recognize remains unknown. Data came from immunoSEQ multiplex PCR; TCRdb stores just in-frame clones and leaves some out. Of around 69,000 clones in the sample, 70% to 80% were seen once. Following a roughly eleven-day culture, CD4+ T cells were purified. Each participant received a vaccine that was either BNT162b2 or mRNA-1273, given as two doses. The specimen was CD4+ T cells from PBMCs cultured without peptide, collected after COVID-19 vaccination. Receptor source: a human donor who received a COVID-19 vaccine.

The genes are TRBV20-1 and TRBJ1-2; D is possibly TRBD1 (5 bases). Trimming stripped 3 bases from V and 5 bases from J, with 10 bases between. This CDR3 comprises 12 residues. Germline V gives CDR1 DFQATT, CDR2 SNEGSKA (reference sequence). The DNA for the CDR3 is TGCAGTGCTAGTCCGGACACTTATGGCTACACCTTC. It codes for CSASPDTYGYTF.

The V and J genes are TRBV12-5 and TRBJ2-7, with 12 positions matching TRBD2. Germline V gene sequence: CDR1 LGHNT, CDR2 FRNRAP. Trimming took 0 bases from V and 2 from J; bases not matched to a gene: 2. This CDR3 spans 16 amino acids. This CDR3 reads CASGLVLAGGAYEQYV. DNA for the CDR3: TGTGCTAGTGGTTTGGTACTAGCGGGGGGAGCCTACGAGCAGTACGTC.

J is TRBJ1-5 and V is TRBV10-3; D uncertain. Trimming removed 3 bases at V and 2 bases at J, with 14 bases between. In germline, CDR1 is ENHRY, CDR2 SYGVKD. This CDR3 has 16 residues. The CDR3 region is CAISDFAGYGNQPQHF. DNA for the CDR3: TGTGCCATCAGTGACTTTGCGGGGTACGGCAATCAGCCCCAGCATTTT.

This clone was observed a few times. The chain links TRBV19 to TRBJ1-4; 12 bases map to TRBD1. In germline, CDR1 is LNHDA, CDR2 SQIVND (reference sequence). The V and J ends lost 4 bases and 2 bases, in that order; junction bases with no gene match: 8. This CDR3 contains 18 residues. The CDR3 nucleotides read TGTGCCAGTAGTAACCGGGACAGGGGGCCGGGCACTAATGAAAAACTGTTTTTT. Protein: CASSNRDRGPGTNEKLFF.

This clone was seen only a few times. V usage is TRBV5-5 and J usage is TRBJ2-3, with D unresolved. This CDR3 contains 13 residues. Trimming removed 2 bases at V and 2 bases at J, with 6 bases between. Per germline, CDR1 SGHKS and CDR2 YYEKEE (reference sequence). As DNA, the CDR3 is TGTGCCAGCAGCTTCCAGGTCACAGATACGCAGTATTTT. As protein: CASSFQVTDTQYF.

The CDR3 DNA follows: TGCGCCAGCAGCCCGGGACTAGGACAAGAGACCCAGTACTTC. Its protein is CASSPGLGQETQYF. V gene TRBV4-1 combines with J gene TRBJ2-5; 8 nucleotides match TRBD2. The J segment lost 2 bases and the V segment lost 4 bases, leaving 3 bases of the junction unmatched. The CDR3 runs 14 residues. CDR1 is MGHRA and CDR2 is YSYEKL in the germline V gene.

The V and J genes are TRBV11-2 and TRBJ2-5; a weak D match, TRBD2 (6 bases). Germline V lookup: CDR1 SGHAT, CDR2 FQNNGV. The V and J ends lost 1 base and 4 bases respectively, with 7 bases between them. The CDR3 runs 13 residues. This CDR3 reads CASSLAEGETQYF. CDR3 nucleotides: TGTGCCAGCAGCTTAGCGGAGGGAGAGACCCAGTACTTC.

This clone was counted once. The chain joins TRBV2 to TRBJ2-1; 9 bases map to TRBD2. The CDR3 runs 13 residues. Germline CDR1 SNHLY, CDR2 FYNNEI. V was pared by 7 bases and J by 8 bases, with 6 bases of the junction left unmatched. The CDR3 loop is CASNGGGVHEQFF. CDR3 DNA sequence: TGTGCCAGCAACGGCGGGGGGGTTCATGAGCAGTTCTTC.

The rearrangement joins TRBV28 to TRBJ2-1; D is unclear. Trimming cost V 6 bases and J 6 bases, with 15 bases left between them. Germline CDR1 MDHEN, CDR2 SYDVKM. This CDR3 is built from 14 residues. The CDR3 sequence is CASSSTWLGNEQFF. CDR3 in DNA: TGTGCCAGCAGCTCAACTTGGCTCGGCAATGAGCAGTTCTTC.

The chain carries TRBV10-1 and TRBJ1-1, with TRBD1 identical over 9 bases. Germline-derived CDR1 and CDR2 are WNHNN and SYGVQD (reference sequence). V trimming: 6 bases; J trimming: 2 bases; junction bases outside the gene matches: 4. The CDR3 contains 14 residues. The CDR3 is CASSRGQGNTEAFF. CDR3 coding DNA: TGCGCCAGCAGCCGGGGACAGGGAAACACTGAAGCTTTCTTT.